The entry that follows covers one TCR beta chain sequence. Its antigen specificity is not known. One base away there is no much larger clone; base qualities are not given. The germline V gene gives CDR1 as MGHDK and CDR2 as SYGVNS. Trimming takes 8 bases off V and 0 bases off J; junction bases not matched to a gene: 4. From cysteine to phenylalanine, the CDR3 is 13 amino acids long. This entry keeps only the CDR3 DNA: 39 bases, framed from base 1. The data derive from a study of T cells in Graves' hyperthyroidism and ophthalmopathy (dated by TCRdb to the late 2010s). Background on the whole study: Peripheral blood was collected at initial diagnosis, before any treatment. The 90 or so discovery patients were randomly split 7:3 into training and test sets. Once sampling was done, hyperthyroidism patients were given methimazole at a starting dose of 30 mg daily, whereas ophthalmopathy patients were given high-dose intravenous methylprednisolone. To identify distinguishing TCR V-J signatures, a discovery cohort of 100 or so patients was used, comprising some 45 with Graves' ophthalmopathy and around 57 with stable Graves' hyperthyroidism. In addition, the study compared T-cell repertoires in thyroid tissue and in blood from about six Graves' hyperthyroidism patients. Prospective prediction of ophthalmopathy was tested in an independent validation cohort consisting of 18 to 20 hyperthyroidism patients and over 15 patients who later progressed to ophthalmopathy. The paper describes TCR Vbeta CDR3 sequencing of 140 or so peripheral blood samples, made up of about 40 ophthalmopathy patients, 70 to 75 hyperthyroidism patients and 17 progressor patients.

General study outcomes and caveats: In validation, the model predicted progression to ophthalmopathy with 65% to 71% sensitivity and 72% to 75% specificity, a median of about six months before onset. Ophthalmopathy was separated from stable hyperthyroidism by a 13 V-J signature model, with 85% to 90% sensitivity and approximately 84% specificity obtained in cross-validation and 80%/75% obtained in testing. Most expanded thyroid clonotypes (frequency above 0.001) were also detected in blood, a finding suggesting that blood repertoires may reflect thyroid immune responses. Sample size was not statistically predetermined, and blinding of investigators to group allocation was not performed.

The TCR beta CDR3 regions were amplified from the RNA transcripts. The TCR CDR3 was subjected to a first round of RT-PCR using the HTBI primer set and the Qiagen OneStep RT-PCR kit. The libraries were constructed in a second round of multiplex PCR and then size-selected and purified. Libraries were sequenced paired-end with 100 bp reads on an Illumina HiSeq2000. Concerning the study's data processing: SOAPnuke was used to process the raw data, with reads discarded if the reads contained adapters or uncalled bases, had a mean Phred below 15, or lacked an exact constant-primer or identifier match. COPE v1.2.5 was used to merge the high-quality paired reads, and each unique nucleotide sequence was defined as a clonotype. MiTCR v1.1 was used to align the clonotypes against IMGT TRBV, TRBD and TRBJ reference segments. Analysis was restricted to V-J combinations with a frequency above 0.0001, which covered roughly 99% of repertoires. The TCS score was defined as the ratio of F50 (clonal expansion) to E x V (chaos), calculated using BLOSUM62-based TCRdist between CDR3 peptides within each V-J. Welch's t-statistics and random forest reduced around 550 V-J features to about 12, which were used in a naive Bayes classifier (R e1071). Clones were called with MiXCR by TCRdb after fastp trimmed the public reads at Q25, and only in-frame beta chains were retained. Every distinct CDR3 protein forms one entry, paired with its most common genes and DNA. The V and J calls, along with clone size, are taken from TCRdb and not from the paper's own processing. Recorded for this sample are some 600,000 distinct CDR3 sequences; approximately 15% of them occurred a single time. The ten largest make up more than 5% of the sample.

Hyperthyroidism patients were newly diagnosed, had a disease duration of under 2 months, and were aged 18 to 65 years. Exclusion was applied to patients with uncontrolled infections, other autoimmune diseases, pregnancy or lactation. Diagnoses were established on the basis of clinical symptoms, serum thyroxine and TRAb, thyroid ultrasound, and orbital computed tomography. Blood from progressor patients was drawn when they were first diagnosed with hyperthyroidism, before any ophthalmopathy symptoms appeared. PBMCs were separated from approximately 10 ml of fresh peripheral blood using Ficoll-Paque density gradient centrifugation. Progressor patients were first diagnosed with Graves' hyperthyroidism and then developed ophthalmopathy during follow-up. Total RNA was extracted using Trizol reagent, and RNA quality was assessed on an Agilent 2100 Bioanalyzer.

Sequenced: blood. Recombination linked TRBV25-1 to TRBJ2-7; 7 nucleotides in the junction match TRBD2. The clonotype originates from a woman aged 25 to 39 with Graves' hyperthyroidism that later progressed to Graves' ophthalmopathy. The nucleotide sequence is TGTGCCAGCGTTAGCGGGTCCTCCTACGAGCAGTACTTC. The translation is CASVSGSSYEQYF.